Following are 9 T cell receptor beta chains from one sample sequenced in a study of regulatory T cells in long-lasting Graves disease. Libraries of TCR beta came from iRepertoire HTBI primers plus Arm-PCR of CDR3 regions. TCRdb analysed the multiplex PCR reads with MiXCR anew, one entry per CDR3 protein. Of around 430,000 distinct CDR3 sequences listed, roughly 23% are singletons. Indicated time point: persistent/refractory GD, antithyroid drugs over 5 years with positive TRAb. RNA extracted from PBMCs served as the sequencing template. The starting material was peripheral blood mononuclear cells (PBMCs), obtained when the disease was refractory, from a patient treated with antithyroid drugs. These receptors were obtained from a female donor with Graves disease.

This clonotype was seen repeatedly, ten times or more. The rearrangement uses TRBV7-3 and TRBJ2-5; 7 bases align to TRBD1. The J segment lost 5 bases and the V segment lost 6 bases, leaving 6 bases of the junction unmatched. The CDR3 is made up of 13 amino acids. Germline loops: CDR1 SGHTA, CDR2 FQGTGA. This CDR3 reads CASRPQGEETQYF. The CDR3 nucleotides read TGTGCCAGCAGACCTCAGGGGGAGGAGACCCAGTACTTC.

There are a few counts of this clonotype. The chain is built from TRBV6-1 and TRBJ2-7, with TRBD1 matching 9 bases. J gave up 3 bases and V 7 bases, and 7 bases lay outside the gene matches. In germline, CDR1 is MNHNS, CDR2 SASEGT. This CDR3 region has 14 residues. The CDR3 reads CASILTGGLYEQYF. CDR3 nucleotides: TGTGCCAGCATCCTAACAGGGGGCCTCTACGAGCAGTACTTC.

This clonotype has more than one count but fewer than ten. V usage is TRBV24-1 and J usage is TRBJ1-4; D remains ambiguous. Trimming pared 6 bases from V and 4 bases from J, leaving 14 bases between. The germline CDR1 and CDR2 sequences are KGHDR and SFDVKD. The CDR3 totals 15 residues. CDR3 nucleotides: TGTGCCACCAGTAGATCCGGGTCCCTTAATGAAAAACTGTTTTTT. Amino acid sequence: CATSRSGSLNEKLFF.

This clonotype showed up many times. J is TRBJ2-5 and V is TRBV10-3, with 10 nucleotides matching TRBD2. Per germline, CDR1 ENHRY and CDR2 SYGVKD. The V and J ends lost 2 bases and 5 bases, in that order; junction bases with no gene match: 5. The CDR3 contains 15 residues. Here the CDR3 reads CAISEQSSGGETQYF. The CDR3 DNA sequence: TGTGCCATCAGTGAGCAATCTAGCGGGGGTGAGACCCAGTACTTC.

This clonotype showed up just a few times. This chain links TRBV27 with TRBJ1-4; maybe TRBD1 (5 bases). Germline assignment: CDR1 MNHEY and CDR2 SMNVEV (reference sequence). The CDR3 sequence is 15 residues long. The V end lost 0 bases, the J end lost 4 bases, and 9 bases lay between the germline ends. The CDR3 nucleotides are TGTGCCAGCAGTTTATCGGGGGGGGTTAATGAAAAACTGTTTTTT. Translation gives CASSLSGGVNEKLFF.

The sample holds many counts of this clonotype. The CDR3 DNA reads as TGCAGTGCTACCCTAGCAGGGAGGTACGAGCAGTACTTC. It translates to CSATLAGRYEQYF. The rearrangement joins TRBV20-1 to TRBJ2-7; TRBD2 is a possible D gene (6 bases). With 4 bases removed from V and 4 bases from J, the gap between germline ends came to 14 bases. Germline V gene lookup returns CDR1 DFQATT and CDR2 SNEGSKA (reference sequence). The CDR3 loop spans 13 amino acids.

There are a few counts of this clonotype. The gene calls are TRBV29-1 and TRBJ2-7; no reliable D call. Germline lookup yields CDR1 SQVTM and CDR2 ANQGSEA. The V end was cut by 5 bases, the J end by 7 bases, with 12 bases between. CDR3 size: 11 residues. CDR3 sequence reads: CSVMVGGEQYF. The CDR3 region has the DNA TGCAGCGTTATGGTTGGCGGTGAGCAGTACTTC.

Many counts were recorded for this clonotype. This rearrangement joins TRBV28 to TRBJ1-2, with TRBD1 matching 9 bases. Trimming removed 5 bases from V and 6 bases from J; junction bases left unmatched: 13. The CDR3 loop spans 16 amino acids. Germline-derived CDR1 and CDR2 are MDHEN and SYDVKM. The CDR3 DNA follows: TGTGCCAGCAGTCCCCCGGGGGGACAGGGCTTTCATGGCTACACCTTC. Protein: CASSPPGGQGFHGYTF.

CDR3 in amino acids: CASSASRASDTQYF. CDR3 coding DNA: TGTGCCAGCAGCGCTTCGAGGGCGTCAGATACGCAGTATTTT. The chain couples TRBV7-3 to TRBJ2-3, with a tentative D call TRBD2 (5 bases). The germline V gene has CDR1 SGHTA and CDR2 FQGTGA. This CDR3 region has 14 residues. V lost 5 bases and J 4 bases, leaving 13 bases between the germline ends. Full variable domain (remainder filled in from reference TRBV7-3 and TRBJ2-3): GAGVSQTPSNKVTEKGKYVELRCDPISGHTALYWYRQSLGQGPEFLIYFQGTGAADDSGLPNDRFFAVRPEGSVSTLKIQRTERGDSAVYLCASSASRASDTQYFGPGTRLTVL.